The subject of this entry is one T cell receptor (beta chain). Its antigen remains unidentified. It may be a read error: a sequence one base away is much more abundant. The data derive from a study of shared clonotypes between healthy human individuals. Study conclusions and caveats: Only blood was sampled, and tissue TCR repertoires likely differ from blood ones. Estimated richness was generally greater in naive than memory subsets.

Germline assignment: CDR1 SGHTA and CDR2 FQGNSA. The V end was cut by 6 bases, the J end by 2 bases, with 7 bases between. This CDR3 has 12 amino acids. TCRdb's table, derived via immunoSEQ multiplex PCR, lists solely in-frame clones and lacks some. The profile shows about 960,000 clones, more than 75% of them singletons. This TCR came from a young man in good health. Material: memory CD4+ T cells sorted from blood. Regarding subset: CD45RA-negative fraction. The gene calls are TRBV7-2 and TRBJ1-2; D not certain. The DNA of the CDR3 is TGTGCCAGCAGGTCAGGAAACTATGGCTACACCTTC. Translation gives CASRSGNYGYTF. Full variable domain (missing parts from reference TRBV7-2 and TRBJ1-2): GAGVSQSPSNKVTEKGKDVELRCDPISGHTALYWYRQSLGQGLEFLIYFQGNSAPDKSGLPSDRFSAERTGGSVSTLTIQRTQQEDSAVYLCASRSGNYGYTFGSGTRLTVV.